This TCR beta chain was sequenced during a study of T cells and Merkel cell carcinoma outcomes. The V and J ends lost 3 bases and 3 bases respectively, with 3 bases between them. Germline CDR1 is DFQATT and CDR2 is SNEGSKA (reference sequence). The CDR3 is 11 amino acids. Sequenced by immunoSEQ multiplex PCR; TCRdb stores in-frame clones only, minus some. The repertoire holds approximately 500 clones, with just over 90% as singletons. The chain is built from TRBV20-1 and TRBJ1-3; D is unresolved. This receptor was obtained from a human donor with Merkel cell carcinoma. The sequencing sample was made of tumor tissue from Merkel cell carcinoma. The CDR3 here is CSASGGNTIYF. In DNA form, the CDR3 reads TGCAGTGCTAGCGGTGGAAACACCATATATTTT.